These 28 T cell receptor beta chains were sequenced from one sample in a study of radiotherapy plus CTLA-4 blockade in lung cancer. Clones were read by immunoSEQ multiplex PCR, and TCRdb kept only the in-frame ones, dropping some. The sample has around 24,000 clones; 73% are singletons. Sequenced here: peripheral blood, sampled from a patient treated with radiotherapy plus ipilimumab. The source is a human donor with non-small cell lung cancer who had stable disease on radiotherapy plus ipilimumab.

This clone was counted once. The genes are TRBV10-3 and TRBJ2-7; D could derive from TRBD1 or TRBD2 (5 bases each). V dropped 6 bases and J dropped 3 bases, with 18 bases sitting between them. The CDR3 covers 15 residues. Germline V gene sequence: CDR1 ENHRY, CDR2 SYGVKD. Written as DNA, the CDR3 is TGTGCCATCAGCGATTCTACGGGACGGAGCTACGAGCAGTACTTC. Translating it yields CAISDSTGRSYEQYF.

The rearrangement joins TRBV7-9 to TRBJ1-1; D is possibly TRBD1 (5 bases). With 1 base removed from V and 6 bases from J, the gap between germline ends came to 18 bases. Germline CDR1 SEHNR, CDR2 FQNEAQ (reference sequence). The CDR3 totals 16 residues. As DNA, the CDR3 is TGTGCCAGCAGCTTAGAAAGTGTGGGGGTGTGGTCTGAAGCTTTCTTT. As protein: CASSLESVGVWSEAFF.

The gene calls are TRBV14 and TRBJ2-2, with 10 bases identical to TRBD2. This CDR3 contains 16 residues. Germline V gene sequence: CDR1 SGHDN, CDR2 FVKESK. Trimming took 4 bases from V and 2 from J; bases not matched to a gene: 4. The CDR3 DNA reads as TGTGCCAGCAGCCCCCTAGCGGGAGTCAACACCGGGGAGCTGTTTTTT. Protein sequence: CASSPLAGVNTGELFF.

The chain joins TRBV5-8 to TRBJ1-4, with 8 bases that match TRBD1. V lost 3 bases and J lost 5; bases outside the gene matches: 6. The CDR3 has 15 residues. Germline V gene sequence: CDR1 SGHTS, CDR2 YDEGEE. The CDR3 DNA reads as TGTGCCAGCAGCTACCGGACAGGGAAGAATGAAAAACTGTTTTTT. Protein product: CASSYRTGKNEKLFF.

The J gene is TRBJ2-2, the V gene TRBV19; the match to TRBD2 covers 9 bases. V shed 5 bases, J shed 7 bases, and the junction held 20 bases outside the gene matches. The CDR3 consists of 19 residues. The germline V gene has CDR1 LNHDA and CDR2 SQIVND (reference sequence). CDR3 residues: CASSPLGRLAGLADGELFF. The CDR3 DNA follows: TGTGCCAGTAGTCCCCTAGGGCGGCTAGCGGGACTCGCCGACGGGGAGCTGTTTTTT.

This clone has only one observation. The gene calls are TRBV6-6 and TRBJ1-1; D gene unclear. With 2 bases removed from V and 1 base from J, the gap between germline ends came to 2 bases. The CDR3 has 12 amino acids. Per germline, CDR1 MNHNY and CDR2 SVGAGI (reference sequence). The CDR3 coding sequence is TGTGCCAGCAGTTACAAGAACACTGAAGCTTTCTTT. This gives the protein CASSYKNTEAFF.

This clone was observed a handful of times. This chain links TRBV7-8 with TRBJ1-2; 12 bases line up with TRBD1. CDR3 length: 17 residues. Germline assignment: CDR1 SGHVS and CDR2 FQNEAQ. V was pared by 5 bases and J by 7 bases, with 14 bases of the junction left unmatched. CDR3 region: CASSLGTGGAGGSGYTF. The DNA of the CDR3 is TGTGCCAGCAGCCTGGGGACAGGGGGCGCGGGGGGGAGTGGCTACACCTTC.

J is TRBJ2-7 and V is TRBV5-6, with unresolved D. The germline V gene encodes CDR1 SGHDT and CDR2 YYEEEE. Trimming stripped 2 bases from V and 0 bases from J, with 9 bases between. This CDR3 spans 14 amino acids. The CDR3 bases are TGTGCCAGCAGCTTCCGCGAGAACTCCTACGAGCAGTACTTC. Protein sequence: CASSFRENSYEQYF.

The CDR3 region is CASSPLSIGTGAYEQYF. The CDR3 DNA is TGTGCCAGCAGCCCACTTTCCATCGGGACAGGGGCCTACGAGCAGTACTTC. The chain couples TRBV11-3 to TRBJ2-7, with 10 bases that match TRBD1. The CDR3 contains 17 residues. J was trimmed by 2 bases and V by 5 bases; bases with no gene match: 12. CDR1 and CDR2 (germline): SGHNT, YENEEA.

The chain links TRBV7-9 to TRBJ2-2; D gene uncertain. Trimming took 0 bases from V and 8 from J, leaving 16 bases between them. Per germline, CDR1 SEHNR and CDR2 FQNEAQ (reference sequence). This CDR3 has 16 amino acids. The chain's CDR3 is CASSLAGAKVSGELFF. CDR3 DNA: TGTGCCAGCAGCTTAGCCGGAGCCAAAGTTTCAGGGGAGCTGTTTTTT.

The chain employs TRBV4-1 and TRBJ2-7; D perhaps matches TRBD2 (5 bases). Per the germline V gene, CDR1 is MGHRA and CDR2 is YSYEKL. This CDR3 comprises 16 residues. V lost 1 base to trimming and J lost 2 bases, with 15 bases between them. The CDR3 DNA reads as TGCGCCAGCAGCCAAGGGTTCACGGGATTTACCTACGAGCAGTACTTC. It codes for CASSQGFTGFTYEQYF.

This chain links TRBV11-3 with TRBJ2-7; D gene uncertain. Trimming shortened V by 0 bases and J by 0 bases, and 9 bases separated the two germline ends. The germline CDR1 and CDR2 sequences are SGHNT and YENEEA. The CDR3 extends over 15 amino acids. The CDR3 DNA reads as TGTGCCAGCAGCTTAGACTCGTGGAGCTCCTACGAGCAGTACTTC. Amino acid sequence: CASSLDSWSSYEQYF.

CDR3 sequence (DNA): TGTGCCAGTAGTATAGTAAGGTCTCGGCCAGATACGCAGTATTTT. Its protein product is CASSIVRSRPDTQYF. V gene TRBV19 combines with J gene TRBJ2-3; no reliable D call. This CDR3 comprises 15 residues. Per the germline V gene, CDR1 is LNHDA and CDR2 is SQIVND (reference sequence). The germline V and J ends were trimmed by 1 base and 4 bases, with 12 bases remaining between them.

The V gene is TRBV6-5, the J gene TRBJ2-7; possibly TRBD1 for D (5 bases). V was pared by 7 bases and J by 6 bases, with 10 bases between. The CDR3 is 11 residues long. Germline CDR1 and CDR2: MNHEY and SVGAGI. CDR3 region: CASTDSLEQYF. Written as DNA, the CDR3 is TGTGCCAGCACTGACAGCCTCGAGCAGTACTTC.

The gene calls are TRBV7-2 and TRBJ2-5, with TRBD1 matching over 11 bases. CDR3 length equals 15 residues. Germline CDR1 and CDR2: SGHTA and FQGNSA. Losses at the gene ends were 5 bases for V and 5 bases for J; bases not matched to a gene: 7. Here the CDR3 DNA reads TGTGCCAGCAGCCCTCGACGGACAGGGGGCGAGACCCAGTACTTC. It is translated as CASSPRRTGGETQYF. Full variable domain (rest looked up from reference TRBV7-2 and TRBJ2-5): GAGVSQSPSNKVTEKGKDVELRCDPISGHTALYWYRQSLGQGLEFLIYFQGNSAPDKSGLPSDRFSAERTGGSVSTLTIQRTQQEDSAVYLCASSPRRTGGETQYFGPGTRLLVL.

The table lists this clone with a few counts. J is TRBJ1-2 and V is TRBV6-4, with D tentatively TRBD1 (5 bases). Trimming took off 2 bases at V and 7 bases at J, with 14 bases between the two ends. There are 14 residues in the CDR3. Germline V gene data show CDR1 as MRHNA and CDR2 as SNTAGT. DNA of the CDR3: TGTGCCAGCAGTGACCATTCTCAGGGAGGTGGCTACACCTTC. Its protein product is CASSDHSQGGGYTF.

This chain joins TRBV19 and TRBJ1-2; D may be TRBD1 (5 bases). CDR3 length: 18 residues. Germline CDR1 reads LNHDA; CDR2 reads SQIVND (reference sequence). Trimming took off 1 base at V and 0 bases at J, with 18 bases between the two ends. DNA of the CDR3: TGTGCCAGTAGTATAGCGCCGGGACGGGCTAAGACTAACTATGGCTACACCTTC. Translated, it gives CASSIAPGRAKTNYGYTF.

V is TRBV6-5 and J is TRBJ2-7; 8 bases fit TRBD2. V lost 7 bases, J lost 5 bases, and 4 bases stayed unmatched. CDR3 length equals 12 residues. Germline loops: CDR1 MNHEY, CDR2 SVGAGI. The CDR3: CASKGLEDEQYF. CDR3 DNA: TGTGCCAGCAAGGGACTAGAGGACGAGCAGTACTTC.

There are a few counts of this clone. The chain carries TRBV27 and TRBJ2-7; 11 bases match TRBD2. CDR1 and CDR2 from the germline V gene are MNHEY and SMNVEV (reference sequence). Trimming cost V 3 bases and J 4 bases; bases outside gene matches: 8. CDR3 length equals 16 residues. The CDR3 protein is CASSFFTSGRRYEQYF. The CDR3 bases are TGTGCCAGCAGTTTCTTTACTAGCGGGAGAAGGTACGAGCAGTACTTC.

The chain employs TRBV7-9 and TRBJ2-2; 12 positions match TRBD2. The CDR3 is 18 residues long. Germline lookup yields CDR1 SEHNR and CDR2 FQNEAQ (reference sequence). The V segment lost 5 bases and the J segment 5 bases; nucleotides outside the gene matches: 12. CDR3 sequence: CASSPYFLAGGRTGELFF. CDR3 DNA sequence: TGTGCCAGCAGCCCCTATTTCCTAGCGGGAGGGCGGACCGGGGAGCTGTTTTTT.

The rearrangement links TRBV29-1 to TRBJ2-5, with TRBD2 matching over 11 bases. In germline, CDR1 is SQVTM, CDR2 ANQGSEA. The CDR3 length is 16 residues. The trim removed 6 bases at V and 5 bases at J, leaving 14 bases unmatched. The CDR3 nucleotides read TGCAGCGTCCTACTAATAGCGGGAGGGCCCCAGGAGACCCAGTACTTC. Amino acid sequence: CSVLLIAGGPQETQYF.

This clone was recorded only once. The CDR3, as DNA: TGTGCCAGCAGCTTAAATTCAAGGAGTTTGGGCGAGCAGTACTTC. The encoded protein is CASSLNSRSLGEQYF. The chain employs TRBV7-8 and TRBJ2-7; D gene uncertain. CDR1 is SGHVS, CDR2 FQNEAQ, per germline. Trimming left V 2 bases short and J 6 bases short, with 17 bases between. This CDR3 contains 15 residues.

The genes are TRBV7-9 and TRBJ2-1, with 7 nucleotides matching TRBD1. V was pared by 5 bases and J by 6 bases, with 7 bases of the junction left unmatched. Germline assignment: CDR1 SEHNR and CDR2 FQNEAQ (reference sequence). The CDR3 is made up of 14 amino acids. DNA for the CDR3: TGTGCCAGCAGCGCTAACAGGGGAGCCAATGAGCAGTTCTTC. It encodes CASSANRGANEQFF.

This clone has just a few counts. The J gene is TRBJ2-2, the V gene TRBV11-2, with D perhaps matching TRBD1 (6 bases). CDR1 and CDR2 (germline): SGHAT, FQNNGV. The length of the CDR3 is 15 residues. V lost 5 bases and J 4 bases, leaving 14 bases between the germline ends. The CDR3 region is CASSPKTGLTGELFF. As DNA, the CDR3 is TGTGCCAGCAGCCCCAAGACAGGACTCACCGGGGAGCTGTTTTTT.

The rearrangement joins TRBV7-2 to TRBJ2-5, with 11 bases lining up with TRBD2. CDR1 is SGHTA, CDR2 FQGNSA, per germline. The CDR3 contains 16 residues. Germline trimming cut 4 bases from V and 4 bases from J; bases unmatched to any gene: 8. CDR3 nucleotide sequence: TGTGCCAGCAGCTCGTTAGCGGGAGGGCCGAGAGAGACCCAGTACTTC. Its protein product is CASSSLAGGPRETQYF.

This clone has just a few counts. The CDR3 nucleotides are TGTGCCAGCAGTTCCCCCTACGAGCAGTACTTC. Its protein is CASSSPYEQYF. The gene calls are TRBV28 and TRBJ2-7; D remains ambiguous. The V and J ends lost 4 bases and 2 bases respectively, with 3 bases between them. The CDR3 loop spans 11 amino acids. Germline V CDR1 and CDR2: MDHEN, SYDVKM.

The rearrangement links TRBV29-1 to TRBJ2-7; 11 bases are shared with TRBD2. The trim removed 6 bases at V and 2 bases at J, leaving 12 bases unmatched. The CDR3 sequence is 16 residues long. CDR1 is SQVTM, CDR2 ANQGSEA, per germline. CDR3 amino acids: CSVNSGLAEGTYEQYF. As DNA, the CDR3 is TGCAGCGTAAATTCGGGACTAGCGGAGGGAACCTACGAGCAGTACTTC.

This rearrangement joins TRBV11-3 to TRBJ2-3, with D possibly called TRBD1 or TRBD2 (6 bases each). V lost 1 base to trimming and J lost 5 bases, with 13 bases between them. CDR1 and CDR2 from the germline V gene are SGHNT and YENEEA. The length of the CDR3 is 15 residues. In nucleotides, the CDR3 is TGTGCCAGCAGCTTAGGGGGGGCCGGGGGAGATACGCAGTATTTT. Translated: CASSLGGAGGDTQYF.